This section outlines one T cell receptor (beta chain) sequence together with its context. What was amplified from RNA transcripts were TCR beta CDR3 regions. During a first-round RT-PCR of the TCR CDR3, the HTBI primer set was used. Each CDR3 protein gets one entry after TCRdb re-called the multiplex PCR reads with MiXCR. The sample lists around 490,000 distinct CDR3 sequences, 20% occurring once. V lost 4 bases and J 5 bases, leaving 8 bases between the germline ends. This CDR3 has 13 amino acids. Per the germline V gene, CDR1 is SGHTA and CDR2 is FQGTGA. Patients affected by ophthalmopathy presented a Clinical Activity Score of at least 3, a NOSPECS grade of at least 4, and disease duration below 3 months. This sample stems from a study of T cells in Graves' hyperthyroidism and ophthalmopathy.

This rearrangement joins TRBV7-3 to TRBJ2-2, with no clear D. Input material: blood. This receptor was taken from a man in his forties or fifties with Graves' ophthalmopathy. Here the CDR3 DNA reads TGTGCCAGCAGCTCCCAAGAGACCGGGGAGCTGTTTTTT. Its translation: CASSSQETGELFF.